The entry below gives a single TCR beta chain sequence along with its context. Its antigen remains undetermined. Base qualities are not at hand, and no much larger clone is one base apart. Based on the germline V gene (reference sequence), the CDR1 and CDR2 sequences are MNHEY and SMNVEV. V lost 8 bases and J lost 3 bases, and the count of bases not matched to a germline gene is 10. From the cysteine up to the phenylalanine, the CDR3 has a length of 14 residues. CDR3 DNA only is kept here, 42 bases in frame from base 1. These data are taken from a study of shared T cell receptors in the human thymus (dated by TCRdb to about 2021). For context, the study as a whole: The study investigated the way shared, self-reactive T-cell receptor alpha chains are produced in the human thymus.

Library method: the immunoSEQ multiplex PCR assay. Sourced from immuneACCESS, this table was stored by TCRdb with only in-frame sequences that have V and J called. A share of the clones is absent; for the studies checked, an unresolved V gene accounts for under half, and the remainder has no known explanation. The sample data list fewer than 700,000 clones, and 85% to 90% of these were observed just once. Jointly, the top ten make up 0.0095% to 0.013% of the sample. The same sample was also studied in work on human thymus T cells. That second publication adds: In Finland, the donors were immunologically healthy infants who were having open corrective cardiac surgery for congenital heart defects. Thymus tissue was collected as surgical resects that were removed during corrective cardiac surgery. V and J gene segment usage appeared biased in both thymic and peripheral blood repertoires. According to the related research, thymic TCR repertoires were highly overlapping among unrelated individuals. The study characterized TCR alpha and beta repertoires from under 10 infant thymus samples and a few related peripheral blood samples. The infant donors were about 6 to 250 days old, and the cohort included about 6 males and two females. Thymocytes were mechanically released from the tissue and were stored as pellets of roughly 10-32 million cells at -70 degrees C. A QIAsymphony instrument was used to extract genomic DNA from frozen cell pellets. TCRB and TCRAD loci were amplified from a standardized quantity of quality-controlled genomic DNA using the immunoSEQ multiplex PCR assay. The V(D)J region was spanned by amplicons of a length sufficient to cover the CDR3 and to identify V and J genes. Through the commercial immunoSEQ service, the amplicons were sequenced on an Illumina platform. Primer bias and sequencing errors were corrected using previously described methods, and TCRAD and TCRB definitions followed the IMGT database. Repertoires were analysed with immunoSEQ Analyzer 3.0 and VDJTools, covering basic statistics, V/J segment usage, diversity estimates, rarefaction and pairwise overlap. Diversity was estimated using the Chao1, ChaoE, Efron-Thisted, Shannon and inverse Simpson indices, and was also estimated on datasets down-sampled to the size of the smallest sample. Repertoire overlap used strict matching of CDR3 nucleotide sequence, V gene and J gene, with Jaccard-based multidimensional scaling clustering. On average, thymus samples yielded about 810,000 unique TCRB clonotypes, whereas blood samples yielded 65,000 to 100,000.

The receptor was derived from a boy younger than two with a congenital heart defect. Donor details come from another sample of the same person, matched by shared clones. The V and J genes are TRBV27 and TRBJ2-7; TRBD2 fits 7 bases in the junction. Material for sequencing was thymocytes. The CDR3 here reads CASGPSGLRYEQYF. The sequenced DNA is TGTGCCAGCGGACCATCGGGACTACGCTACGAGCAGTACTTC.